Presented here are 28 T cell receptor beta chains from one specimen sequenced in a study of T cell responses to AZD1222 COVID-19 vaccine. Clones were sequenced by immunoSEQ multiplex PCR, and TCRdb holds only the in-frame ones, with some missing. There are roughly 80,000 clones in the sample; 90% occur only once, and around 3.4% lies in the top ten. Sample: peripheral blood, taken 28 days after the second AZD1222 dose. These TCRs come from an adult who received the AZD1222 COVID-19 vaccine.

This clone was seen once. The V gene is TRBV7-9, the J gene TRBJ1-1; 7 bases align to TRBD1. Germline assignment: CDR1 SEHNR and CDR2 FQNEAQ (reference sequence). J gave up 0 bases and V 6 bases, and 4 bases lay outside the gene matches. The CDR3 is 14 amino acids. Here the CDR3 DNA reads TGTGCCAGCAGAGGACAGGTAATGAACACTGAAGCTTTCTTT. It codes for CASRGQVMNTEAFF.

This rearrangement joins TRBV2 to TRBJ1-4, with 7 bases matching TRBD1. Germline V lookup: CDR1 SNHLY, CDR2 FYNNEI. The CDR3 consists of 14 residues. After removal of 6 bases from V and 6 bases from J, the junction contained 7 bases not matched to a gene. The chain's CDR3 is CASRGDRVDEKLFF. The CDR3 DNA reads TGTGCCAGCAGAGGAGACAGGGTCGATGAAAAACTGTTTTTT.

V is TRBV5-6 and J is TRBJ1-5, with TRBD1 as a possible D gene (6 bases). V lost 4 bases to trimming and J lost 9 bases, with 14 bases between them. Germline V CDR1 and CDR2: SGHDT, YYEEEE. This CDR3 spans 13 amino acids. The CDR3 DNA sequence: TGTGCCAGCAGCGGAAGGGGGGCTCCGCCCCAGCATTTT. Amino acids: CASSGRGAPPQHF.

The rearrangement uses TRBV5-1 and TRBJ2-1; D remains unclear. Germline V gene lookup returns CDR1 SGHRS and CDR2 YFSETQ. This CDR3 is built from 13 residues. Trimming cost V 2 bases and J 2 bases, with 5 bases left between them. The CDR3 here is CASSLWTYNEQFF. Written as DNA, the CDR3 is TGCGCCAGCAGCTTATGGACCTACAATGAGCAGTTCTTC.

The rearrangement joins TRBV29-1 to TRBJ2-3; D tentatively fits TRBD1 or TRBD2 (6 bases each). The CDR3 covers 15 residues. Germline CDR1 and CDR2: SQVTM and ANQGSEA. Between the trimmed V and J ends, which lost 5 bases and 0 bases, there was a span of 15 bases. The chain's CDR3 is CSVIPRGVSTDTQYF. The CDR3 bases are TGCAGCGTTATACCTAGGGGGGTTAGCACAGATACGCAGTATTTT.

The rearrangement links TRBV9 to TRBJ2-3, with D uncertain. This CDR3 is built from 12 residues. Trimming removed 4 bases from V and 5 bases from J, with 8 bases in between. The germline V gene encodes CDR1 SGDLS and CDR2 YYNGEE. The CDR3 coding sequence is TGTGCCAGCAGCCCCTTGGGAGATACGCAGTATTTT. Translation gives CASSPLGDTQYF. The full variable domain, completed using reference TRBV9 and TRBJ2-3, is DSGVTQTPKHLITATGQRVTLRCSPRSGDLSVYWYQQSLDQGLQFLIQYYNGEERAKGNILERFSAQQFPDLHSELNLSSLELGDSALYFCASSPLGDTQYFGPGTRLTVL.

The chain links TRBV11-2 to TRBJ2-7; 8 nucleotides match TRBD2. The CDR3 has 16 amino acids. J lost 2 bases, V lost 5 bases, and 11 bases had no gene match. Germline V gives CDR1 SGHAT, CDR2 FQNNGV. In nucleotides, the CDR3 is TGTGCCAGCAGCCTAGGGAGGACTAGCCCTGCCTACGAGCAGTACTTC. Protein sequence: CASSLGRTSPAYEQYF.

This CDR3 is CASSQDRVQPFF. The DNA for the CDR3 is TGTGCCAGCAGCCAAGATAGAGTGCAGCCCTTCTTC. The chain couples TRBV3-1 (or the pseudogene TRBV3-2) to TRBJ2-1, with D unresolved. CDR3 length: 12 amino acids. Trimming removed 0 bases at V and 16 bases at J, with 13 bases between. Germline V lookup: CDR1 LGHDT, CDR2 YNNKEL (reference sequence).

The chain carries TRBV7-3 and TRBJ2-5, with D hard to call. Germline-derived CDR1 and CDR2 are SGHTA and FQGTGA. The CDR3 is 13 residues long. The V end lost 2 bases, the J end lost 7 bases, and 11 bases lay between the germline ends. The CDR3 loop is CASSLSPVGTQYF. The CDR3, as DNA: TGTGCCAGCAGCTTATCACCGGTCGGGACCCAGTACTTC.

The chain uses TRBV6-2 or TRBV6-3 and TRBJ1-3; D gene unclear. Germline loops: CDR1 MNHEY, CDR2 SVGEGT. The CDR3 has 16 residues. V was shortened by 5 bases and J by 4 bases, with 18 bases between the two germline ends. The DNA of the CDR3 is TGTGCCAGCAGTACAAACAGAGCCCTGGGAGGAAACACCATATATTTT. Protein product: CASSTNRALGGNTIYF.

The V gene is TRBV12-5, the J gene TRBJ2-1; 14 bases are shared with TRBD2. The CDR3 sequence is 20 residues long. CDR1 and CDR2 (germline): LGHNT, FRNRAP. V was clipped by 2 bases and J by 2 bases; unmatched bases: 11. In nucleotides, the CDR3 is TGTGCTAGTGGTTTGAACCCGACTAGCGGGGGGGGCTTCACCTACAATGAGCAGTTCTTC. Its protein product is CASGLNPTSGGGFTYNEQFF.

V and J are TRBV7-2 and TRBJ2-7, with D tentatively TRBD1 (6 bases). Trimming removed 4 bases at V and 3 bases at J, with 10 bases between. Germline CDR1 SGHTA, CDR2 FQGNSA. The CDR3 is 13 residues long. CDR3 sequence: CASSYEQGYEQYF. The CDR3 nucleotides read TGTGCCAGCAGCTACGAACAGGGCTACGAGCAGTACTTC. Full variable domain (missing parts from reference TRBV7-2 and TRBJ2-7): GAGVSQSPSNKVTEKGKDVELRCDPISGHTALYWYRQSLGQGLEFLIYFQGNSAPDKSGLPSDRFSAERTGGSVSTLTIQRTQQEDSAVYLCASSYEQGYEQYFGPGTRLTVT.

Here the CDR3 reads CASSPGQGYTF. CDR3 bases: TGTGCCAGCTCACCTGGACAGGGCTACACCTTC. The chain recombines TRBV18 with TRBJ1-2; D perhaps matches TRBD1 (6 bases). CDR3 length: 11 residues. Per the germline V gene, CDR1 is KGHSH and CDR2 is LQKENI. Trimming cost V 3 bases and J 8 bases, with 7 bases left between them.

This clone was recorded once. The chain has TRBV24-1 and TRBJ1-1; D is uncertain. Germline V CDR1 and CDR2: KGHDR, SFDVKD. Trimming left V 3 bases short and J 7 bases short, with 8 bases between. This CDR3 is built from 12 residues. The CDR3 DNA reads as TGTGCCACCAGTGATGACGGAGGTGAAGCTTTCTTT. Translation: CATSDDGGEAFF.

The chain employs TRBV6-5 and TRBJ2-2, with D hard to call. Per the germline V gene, CDR1 is MNHEY and CDR2 is SVGAGI. V lost 2 bases and J 4 bases, leaving 11 bases between the germline ends. The CDR3 has 15 residues. The CDR3 loop reads CASSYPSRGTGELFF. Written as DNA, the CDR3 is TGTGCCAGCAGTTACCCCTCCCGCGGCACCGGGGAGCTGTTTTTT.

The chain combines TRBV5-1 with TRBJ1-3, with a possible D match to TRBD1 (6 bases). Germline CDR1 SGHRS, CDR2 YFSETQ. The CDR3 has 15 residues. The germline V and J ends were trimmed by 0 bases and 14 bases, with 21 bases remaining between them. In DNA, the CDR3 is TGCGCCAGCAGCTTGGAACTGGGGGGCGCGGGTCCGTTATATTTT. Residues: CASSLELGGAGPLYF.

This clone appeared a few times. The chain combines TRBV7-3 with TRBJ2-1; 10 bases fit TRBD2. CDR1 and CDR2 (germline): SGHTA, FQGTGA. J gave up 3 bases and V 3 bases, and 5 bases lay outside the gene matches. The CDR3 consists of 16 residues. The CDR3 protein is CASSLSSGSYYNEQFF. The CDR3 DNA is TGTGCCAGCAGCTTGTCTAGCGGGAGTTACTACAATGAGCAGTTCTTC.

The chain has TRBV13 and TRBJ1-5; D possibly corresponds to TRBD1 (6 bases). Germline CDR1 is PRHDT and CDR2 is FYEKMQ (reference sequence). The CDR3 length is 17 residues. The V and J ends lost 8 bases and 4 bases respectively, with 24 bases between them. CDR3 bases: TGTGCCAGCGCTCGCGCCCGGGGGGCAGGGAGGAATCAGCCCCAGCATTTT. Translating it yields CASARARGAGRNQPQHF.

The chain recombines TRBV27 with TRBJ2-5, with D unclear. The CDR3 runs to 13 residues. Germline-derived CDR1 and CDR2 are MNHEY and SMNVEV (reference sequence). V gave up 7 bases and J gave up 2 bases, with 11 bases separating them. The CDR3 DNA sequence: TGTGCCAGCATGGGATGGGAACAAGAGACCCAGTACTTC. Translating gives CASMGWEQETQYF.

V is TRBV12-3 or TRBV12-4 and J is TRBJ2-1; D tentatively fits TRBD1 or TRBD2 (5 bases each). Trimming cost V 3 bases and J 8 bases, with 11 bases left between them. The CDR3 is made up of 13 amino acids. The CDR3 DNA reads TGTGCCAGCAGTTTTGGGACCCAAGATGAGCAGTTCTTC. Amino acids: CASSFGTQDEQFF.

The rearrangement links TRBV6-5 to TRBJ2-7; D ambiguous. The CDR3 has 13 amino acids. Trimming pared 7 bases from V and 5 bases from J, leaving 15 bases between. Per germline, CDR1 MNHEY and CDR2 SVGAGI. The CDR3 region has the DNA TGTGCCAGCAAGGGTTTCGGTAACGACGAGCAGTACTTC. Encoded protein: CASKGFGNDEQYF.

This rearrangement joins TRBV5-1 to TRBJ1-1; D remains ambiguous. V was cut by 1 base and J by 3 bases, with 10 bases left in between. CDR3 size: 14 residues. Germline V gene data show CDR1 as SGHRS and CDR2 as YFSETQ. The CDR3 bases are TGCGCCAGCAGCTTGTTAGGTAGCGACACTGAAGCTTTCTTT. Translated: CASSLLGSDTEAFF.

V usage is TRBV5-4 and J usage is TRBJ2-1, with TRBD1 matching over 9 bases. V lost 3 bases to trimming and J lost 5 bases; unmatched junction nucleotides: 9. The CDR3 loop spans 16 amino acids. Germline lookup yields CDR1 SGHNT and CDR2 YYREEE (reference sequence). CDR3 in DNA: TGTGCCAGCAGCTCATACCTGACAGGGGGGGACAATGAGCAGTTCTTC. Protein product: CASSSYLTGGDNEQFF.

V usage is TRBV19 and J usage is TRBJ1-2; D may be TRBD1 (6 bases). Trimming pared 3 bases from V and 5 bases from J, leaving 16 bases between. Germline CDR1 reads LNHDA; CDR2 reads SQIVND (reference sequence). CDR3 length equals 15 residues. The CDR3 DNA follows: TGTGCCAGTAGTATTAGGGCAGGGGTTCGGTATGGCTACACCTTC. This codes for CASSIRAGVRYGYTF.

The chain uses TRBV19 and TRBJ1-5, with TRBD1 matching 7 bases. The V segment lost 8 bases and the J segment 2 bases; nucleotides outside the gene matches: 3. CDR3 length: 13 amino acids. Germline V CDR1 and CDR2: LNHDA, SQIVND (reference sequence). CDR3 sequence (DNA): TGTGCCAGTTCCGGGACAGGCAATCAGCCCCAGCATTTT. Its protein product is CASSGTGNQPQHF.

The chain joins TRBV11-3 to TRBJ1-5; D ambiguous. The germline V gene has CDR1 SGHNT and CDR2 YENEEA. V lost 4 bases and J lost 2, with 18 bases in between. This CDR3 region has 17 residues. CDR3 coding DNA: TGTGCCAGCAGCTCAGCGCGGCCCCCGAGGGGCAATCAGCCCCAGCATTTT. Amino acids: CASSSARPPRGNQPQHF.

This rearrangement joins TRBV28 to TRBJ1-6; 9 bases fit TRBD1. Germline CDR1 is MDHEN and CDR2 is SYDVKM. The J segment lost 7 bases and the V segment lost 4 bases, leaving 2 bases of the junction unmatched. The CDR3 runs to 14 residues. CDR3 nucleotide sequence: TGTGCCAGCAGTTCCGGACAGGGGAATTCACCCCTCCACTTT. Its translation is CASSSGQGNSPLHF.

Here the CDR3 DNA reads TGTGCCAGCAGTCGGGACAGGGAAGAGACCCAGTACTTC. Translating gives CASSRDREETQYF. The chain uses TRBV2 and TRBJ2-5; 9 bases align to TRBD1. The ends lost 5 bases at V and 3 bases at J; junction bases unmatched: 1. The germline V gene encodes CDR1 SNHLY and CDR2 FYNNEI. The CDR3 covers 13 residues.